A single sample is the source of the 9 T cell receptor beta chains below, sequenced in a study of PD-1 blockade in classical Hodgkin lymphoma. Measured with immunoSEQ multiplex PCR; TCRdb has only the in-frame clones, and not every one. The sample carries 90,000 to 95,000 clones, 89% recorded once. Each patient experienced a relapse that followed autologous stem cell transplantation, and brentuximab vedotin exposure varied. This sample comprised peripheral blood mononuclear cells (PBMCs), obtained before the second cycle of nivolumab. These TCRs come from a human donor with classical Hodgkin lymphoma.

Here the CDR3 reads CASSRDTYEQYF. The CDR3 DNA sequence: TGTGCCAGCAGTAGGGACACCTACGAGCAGTACTTC. V and J are TRBV28 and TRBJ2-7; D may be TRBD1 (6 bases). CDR3 size: 12 residues. Germline values: CDR1 MDHEN, CDR2 SYDVKM. The V gene lost 5 bases and the J gene lost 2 bases, with 7 bases spanning the gap.

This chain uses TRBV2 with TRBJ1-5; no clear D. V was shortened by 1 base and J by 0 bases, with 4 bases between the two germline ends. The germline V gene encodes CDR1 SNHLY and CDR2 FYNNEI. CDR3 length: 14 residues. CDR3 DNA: TGTGCCAGCAGTGAAGGGGTTAGCAATCAGCCCCAGCATTTT. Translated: CASSEGVSNQPQHF.

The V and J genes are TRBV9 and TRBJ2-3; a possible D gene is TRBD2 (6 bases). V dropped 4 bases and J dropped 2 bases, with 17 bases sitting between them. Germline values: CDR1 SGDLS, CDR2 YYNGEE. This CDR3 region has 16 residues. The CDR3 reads CASSTTSVLTTDTQYF. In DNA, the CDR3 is TGTGCCAGCAGCACGACTAGTGTCCTAACCACAGATACGCAGTATTTT.

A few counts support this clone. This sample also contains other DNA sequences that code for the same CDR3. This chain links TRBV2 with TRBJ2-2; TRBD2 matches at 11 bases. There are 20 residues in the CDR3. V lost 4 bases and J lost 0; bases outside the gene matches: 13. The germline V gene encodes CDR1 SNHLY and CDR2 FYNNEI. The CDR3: CASSVWGGLAGGPNTGELFF. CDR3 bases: TGTGCCAGCAGTGTTTGGGGTGGGCTAGCGGGGGGACCGAACACCGGGGAGCTGTTTTTT.

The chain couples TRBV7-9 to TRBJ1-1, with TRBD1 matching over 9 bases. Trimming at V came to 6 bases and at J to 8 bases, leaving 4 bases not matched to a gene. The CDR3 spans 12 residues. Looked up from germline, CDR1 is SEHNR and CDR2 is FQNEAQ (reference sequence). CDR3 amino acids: CASRYGQGEAFF. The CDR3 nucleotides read TGTGCCAGCAGATACGGACAGGGGGAAGCTTTCTTT.

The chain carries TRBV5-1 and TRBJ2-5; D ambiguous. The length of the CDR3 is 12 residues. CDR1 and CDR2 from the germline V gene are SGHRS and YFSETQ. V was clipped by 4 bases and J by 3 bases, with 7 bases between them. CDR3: CASSRGKETQYF. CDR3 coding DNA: TGCGCCAGCAGCCGCGGAAAAGAGACCCAGTACTTC.

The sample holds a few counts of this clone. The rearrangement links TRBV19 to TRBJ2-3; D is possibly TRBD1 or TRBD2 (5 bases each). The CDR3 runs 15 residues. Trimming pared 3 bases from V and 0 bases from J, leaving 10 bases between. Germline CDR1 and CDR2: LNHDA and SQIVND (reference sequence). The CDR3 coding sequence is TGTGCCAGTAGTATCGGGACCACCAGCACAGATACGCAGTATTTT. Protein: CASSIGTTSTDTQYF. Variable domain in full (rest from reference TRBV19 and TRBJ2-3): DGGITQSPKYLFRKEGQNVTLSCEQNLNHDAMYWYRQDPGQGLRLIYYSQIVNDFQKGDIAEGYSVSREKKESFPLTVTSAQKNPTAFYLCASSIGTTSTDTQYFGPGTRLTVL.

The CDR3: CASSFRGQRDTEAFF. CDR3 nucleotide sequence: TGTGCCAGCAGTTTCCGTGGACAGAGGGACACTGAAGCTTTCTTT. The genes are TRBV28 and TRBJ1-1; tentatively, D is TRBD1 (6 bases). The CDR3 sequence is 15 residues long. The germline gives CDR1 MDHEN, CDR2 SYDVKM. Trimming pared 3 bases from V and 3 bases from J, leaving 14 bases between.

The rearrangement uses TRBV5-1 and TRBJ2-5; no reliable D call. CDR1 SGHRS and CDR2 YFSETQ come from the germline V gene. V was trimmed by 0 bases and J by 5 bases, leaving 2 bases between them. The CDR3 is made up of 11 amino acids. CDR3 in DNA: TGCGCCAGCAGCTTGGATGAGACCCAGTACTTC. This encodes CASSLDETQYF.